The 18 T cell receptor beta chains in this list originate from one sample, sequenced in a study of T cells expressing NK-cell markers. TCRdb processed the 5' RACE reads again and assigns one entry to each CDR3 protein, with no DNA. The sample data list 200,000 to 300,000 distinct CDR3 sequences. The specimen sequenced was blood T cells: a sorted CD56 or NKG2C T cell subset, CD4+ or CD8+ T cells, or bulk PBMC T cells (not recorded which). These receptors all stem from a woman between 18 and 75 years old in good health.

This CDR3 is CSVERGLAKETQYF. This chain uses TRBV29-1 with TRBJ2-5; TCRdb designates TRBD2, a call that cannot be tested without DNA. CDR1 is SQVTM and CDR2 is ANQGSEA in the germline V gene. This CDR3 comprises 14 residues.

V usage is TRBV27 and J usage is TRBJ1-4; no DNA is available, so the TRBD1 call from TCRdb remains unchecked. Germline assignment: CDR1 MNHEY and CDR2 SMNVEV (reference sequence). This CDR3 region has 16 residues. The CDR3 here is CASSLWGAPTNEKLFF.

The chain carries TRBV7-3 and TRBJ2-7; the D gene TCRdb calls, TRBD1, cannot be checked with no DNA. Per the germline V gene, CDR1 is SGHTA and CDR2 is FQGTGA. The CDR3 spans 15 residues. The CDR3 spells CASSPRTGGYYEQYF. Full variable domain (outside the CDR3, taken from reference TRBV7-3 and TRBJ2-7): GAGVSQTPSNKVTEKGKYVELRCDPISGHTALYWYRQSLGQGPEFLIYFQGTGAADDSGLPNDRFFAVRPEGSVSTLKIQRTERGDSAVYLCASSPRTGGYYEQYFGPGTRLTVT.

The rearrangement links TRBV3-1 to TRBJ1-1; TCRdb gives TRBD1 as the D gene, but with no DNA this cannot be confirmed. Germline values: CDR1 LGHDT, CDR2 YNNKEL (reference sequence). CDR3 length: 14 residues. The CDR3 spells CASSPYRGNTEAFF.

The chain is built from TRBV5-4 and TRBJ1-4; no DNA is available, so the TRBD1 call from TCRdb remains unchecked. The germline V gene has CDR1 SGHNT and CDR2 YYREEE (reference sequence). The CDR3 totals 14 residues. Here the CDR3 reads CASSRDRGEEKLFF.

This chain uses TRBV12-3 or TRBV12-4 with TRBJ2-5; TCRdb indicates TRBD2, and absent DNA this call remains unverified. The CDR3 spans 16 residues. The CDR3 is CASSLRGGAAEETQYF.

This chain links TRBV18 with TRBJ2-1. Germline-derived CDR1 and CDR2 are KGHSH and LQKENI. There are 16 residues in the CDR3. CDR3 in amino acids: CASSPQVGSSYNEQFF.

V is TRBV5-1 and J is TRBJ2-7; no DNA is available, so the TRBD1 call from TCRdb remains unchecked. Per germline, CDR1 SGHRS and CDR2 YFSETQ. The CDR3 length is 15 residues. The chain's CDR3 is CASSLTGTGGGEQYF.

V gene TRBV20-1 combines with J gene TRBJ2-3; as DNA is missing, the TRBD2 call by TCRdb cannot be tested. This CDR3 has 15 residues. Germline values: CDR1 DFQATT, CDR2 SNEGSKA (reference sequence). CDR3: CSASPRLAGTDTQYF.

The chain employs TRBV29-1 and TRBJ1-2. Germline values: CDR1 SQVTM, CDR2 ANQGSEA. This CDR3 has 12 residues. CDR3 amino acids: CSVLKGTEGYTF.

The chain links TRBV4-2 to TRBJ2-3; TCRdb's D call of TRBD2 is untestable without DNA. The CDR3 runs to 16 residues. The germline V gene encodes CDR1 LGHNA and CDR2 YNFKEQ. This CDR3 reads CASSQGLAAITDTQYF.

V gene TRBV6-1 combines with J gene TRBJ2-7; there is no DNA to check the TCRdb D call of TRBD1. Looked up from germline, CDR1 is MNHNS and CDR2 is SASEGT. The CDR3 has 15 amino acids. CDR3 loop: CASRLTRDRDDEQYF.

V gene TRBV28 combines with J gene TRBJ2-3; no DNA is available, so the TRBD1 call from TCRdb remains unchecked. CDR1 is MDHEN, CDR2 SYDVKM, per germline. The CDR3 loop spans 14 amino acids. The CDR3: CASSWAGAMDTQYF. The complete variable domain, with remaining parts taken from reference TRBV28 and TRBJ2-3, reads DVKVTQSSRYLVKRTGEKVFLECVQDMDHENMFWYRQDPGLGLRLIYFSYDVKMKEKGDIPEGYSVSREKKERFSLILESASTNQTSMYLCASSWAGAMDTQYFGPGTRLTVL.

The chain joins TRBV6-5 to TRBJ1-3. This CDR3 is 11 amino acids long. Germline V gene data show CDR1 as MNHEY and CDR2 as SVGAGI. This CDR3 reads CASRTGNTIYF.

This sequence joins TRBV24-1 and TRBJ2-4; without DNA, the TCRdb call of TRBD1 cannot be checked. The CDR3 covers 15 residues. CDR1 is KGHDR and CDR2 is SFDVKD in the germline V gene. The CDR3 protein is CATSDPRDKVNIQYF.

The chain employs TRBV20-1 and TRBJ2-5; TCRdb reports TRBD1, a call that lacks DNA to check it against. Germline V gene lookup returns CDR1 DFQATT and CDR2 SNEGSKA (reference sequence). The CDR3 has 16 residues. CDR3 sequence reads: CSARQGGGGGQETQYF.

V gene TRBV20-1 combines with J gene TRBJ2-3; no DNA is available, so the TRBD1 call from TCRdb remains unchecked. CDR3 length: 15 amino acids. Germline CDR1 DFQATT, CDR2 SNEGSKA (reference sequence). The CDR3 is CSASEQGRVTDTQYF.

V gene TRBV20-1 combines with J gene TRBJ2-7. Germline CDR1 and CDR2: DFQATT and SNEGSKA (reference sequence). This CDR3 has 14 residues. The CDR3: CSVITAQSSYEQYF.